Listed here is a single TCR beta chain. Generated by immunoSEQ multiplex PCR, the TCRdb table keeps only in-frame clones and is missing some. The sample has under 65,000 clones, 86% seen once. The CDR3 has 12 residues. Germline V gives CDR1 KGHSH, CDR2 LQKENI. Trimming removed 4 bases at V and 5 bases at J, with 5 bases between. The data originate from a study of CD4 T cells in relation to SARS-CoV-2 and coronaviruses. Before the COVID-19 pandemic, during about 2011-2019, CD4+ T cells were taken from unexposed donors. Sequencing was carried out using memory CD4+ T cells from PBMCs. The chain recombines TRBV18 with TRBJ1-4, with D hard to call. The sequence came from a human donor in good health. This CDR3 is CASSQVNEKLFF. The CDR3 region has the DNA TGTGCCAGCTCACAAGTAAATGAAAAACTGTTTTTT.